A selection of T cell receptor beta chains follows, all from one sample in a study of radiotherapy plus CTLA-4 blockade in lung cancer. Generated by immunoSEQ multiplex PCR, the TCRdb table keeps only in-frame clones and is missing some. The sample lists approximately 80,000 clones; 70% to 80% were seen once. Material: peripheral blood, obtained from a patient treated with radiotherapy plus ipilimumab. These TCRs come from a human donor with non-small cell lung cancer whose response to radiotherapy plus ipilimumab could not be evaluated. CDR3s include the opening cysteine and the closing phenylalanine or tryptophan. A D gene is named only where the DNA matches it firmly. Clone size is not always given. Where it is, it says once, few, many or a class for expanded clones.

length	V	D	size	J	DNA	CDR3
16	TRBV4-1	-	few	TRBJ1-1	TGCGCCAGCAGCCAACTCTTACGGGGGGCGGACACTGAAGCTTTCTTT	CASSQLLRGADTEAFF
14	TRBV6-5	-	-	TRBJ1-1	TGTGCCAGCAGTTACCATAGGGCAGGGACTGAAGCTTTCTTT	CASSYHRAGTEAFF
16	TRBV7-9	TRBD1	few	TRBJ2-7	TGTGCCAGCAGCTTAGTTCGGGGACAGGGTTTTGGCGAGCAGTACTTC	CASSLVRGQGFGEQYF
19	TRBV19	TRBD2	-	TRBJ2-7	TGTGCCAGTAGTAAAAAGTCGGGGACTAGCGGAGCCCCAGACTACGAGCAGTACTTC	CASSKKSGTSGAPDYEQYF
16	TRBV25-1	TRBD2	-	TRBJ2-1	TGTGCCAGCAGTGTAGGACTAGCGGGAGGTAAGAATGAGCAGTTCTTC	CASSVGLAGGKNEQFF
14	TRBV6-5	-	-	TRBJ1-2	TGTGCCAGCAGCCCAGACGGGACTAACTATGGCTACACCTTC	CASSPDGTNYGYTF
13	TRBV7-3	-	-	TRBJ2-7	TGTGCCAGCAGCAGTACCCCTAGTCACGAGCAGTACTTC	CASSSTPSHEQYF
14	TRBV5-5	-	-	TRBJ2-5	TGTGCCAGCAGCTTGGGTCGACTCCAAGAGACCCAGTACTTC	CASSLGRLQETQYF
19	TRBV5-3	TRBD1	-	TRBJ1-6	TGTGCCAGAAGCTTGACTCAGACAGGGTCAAAGATGTCGGGATCACCCCTCCACTTT	CARSLTQTGSKMSGSPLHF
19	TRBV27	TRBD2	-	TRBJ2-4	TGTGCCAGCAGTCCTCGGACTAGCTGGAAGGACTTAGCCAAAAACATTCAGTACTTC	CASSPRTSWKDLAKNIQYF
10	TRBV29-1	-	few	TRBJ2-3	TGCAGCGTTACAGGGAGGGGCAGATATTTT	CSVTGRGRYF
13	TRBV5-1	-	-	TRBJ1-1	TGCGCCAGCAGCTTGGAGCCTAACACTGAAGCTTTCTTT	CASSLEPNTEAFF
12	TRBV5-1	TRBD1	-	TRBJ1-2	TGCGCCAGCAGCTCGGACAGGGGTGGCTACACCTTC	CASSSDRGGYTF
15	TRBV30	TRBD1	few	TRBJ2-1	TGTGCCTGTCCCCCCGGACAGGGGGATGTCTATGAGCAGTTCTTC	CACPPGQGDVYEQFF
13	TRBV14	TRBD1	-	TRBJ1-1	TGTGCCAGCAGCCTTACAGGGGGGTTGAAGGTTTTCTTT	CASSLTGGLKVFF
16	TRBV5-1	TRBD2	-	TRBJ2-1	TGCGCCAGCAGCATCGGGACTAGCGGGGCATACAATGAGCAGTTCTTC	CASSIGTSGAYNEQFF
16	TRBV18	TRBD1	-	TRBJ2-7	TGTGCCAGCTCACCACTTGTGTCACAGGGGGGAAGCGAGCAGTACTTC	CASSPLVSQGGSEQYF
13	TRBV2	-	-	TRBJ1-5	TGTGCCAGTAGGGGGGGCACCAATCAGCCCCAGCATTTT	CASRGGTNQPQHF
13	TRBV7-2	-	-	TRBJ1-1	TGTGCCAGCAGCCGACAGCCGAACACTGAAGCTTTCTTT	CASSRQPNTEAFF
16	TRBV5-8	TRBD2	-	TRBJ2-7	TGTGCCAGCAGCCTAGGGGGACTAGCGGGAGCCTACGAGCAGTACTTC	CASSLGGLAGAYEQYF
16	TRBV28	-	-	TRBJ2-1	TGTGCCAGCAGTTTAGGGGCCGGGGGAGTCGGTAATGAGCAGCTCTTC	CASSLGAGGVGNEQLF
13	TRBV7-9	TRBD1	-	TRBJ1-2	TGTGCCAGCAGAAAGACAGGGATCTATGGCTACACCTTC	CASRKTGIYGYTF
16	TRBV19	-	-	TRBJ2-7	TGTGCCAGTAGTCGTTTATGGTCTGGGGGCTTGAACGAGCAGTACTTC	CASSRLWSGGLNEQYF
14	TRBV19	-	few	TRBJ1-1	TGTGCCAGTAGCACACCGAGGCGGGGCACTGAAGCTTTCTTT	CASSTPRRGTEAFF
13	TRBV28	-	few	TRBJ2-7	TGTGCCAGCAGTCTCCACAACTCCTACGAGCAGTACTTC	CASSLHNSYEQYF
14	TRBV29-1	TRBD2	-	TRBJ2-1	TGCAACAGACTAGCGGGAGTCACCTACAATGAGCAGTTCTTC	CNRLAGVTYNEQFF
12	TRBV13	TRBD2	once	TRBJ2-5	TGTGCCAGCAGCCGGGGGGGAGAGACCCAGTACTTC	CASSRGGETQYF
15	TRBV25-1	TRBD1	-	TRBJ1-2	TGTGCCAGCAGTGAGCGACAGGGTTTAAGCGGTGGCTACACCTTC	CASSERQGLSGGYTF
16	TRBV7-2	TRBD1	-	TRBJ2-4	TGTGCCAGCAGCACGACAGGGACGCTAGCCAAAAACATTCAGTACTTC	CASSTTGTLAKNIQYF